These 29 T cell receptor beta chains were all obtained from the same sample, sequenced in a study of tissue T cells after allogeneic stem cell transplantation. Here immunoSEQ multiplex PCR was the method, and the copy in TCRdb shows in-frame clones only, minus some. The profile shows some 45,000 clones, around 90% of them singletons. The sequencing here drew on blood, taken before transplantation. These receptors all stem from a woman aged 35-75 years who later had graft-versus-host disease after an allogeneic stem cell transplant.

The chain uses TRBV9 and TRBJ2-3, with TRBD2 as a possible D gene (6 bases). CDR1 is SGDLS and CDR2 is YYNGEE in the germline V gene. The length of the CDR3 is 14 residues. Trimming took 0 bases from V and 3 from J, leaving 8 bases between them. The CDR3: CASSVALATDTQYF. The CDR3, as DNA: TGTGCCAGCAGCGTAGCCCTAGCGACAGATACGCAGTATTTT.

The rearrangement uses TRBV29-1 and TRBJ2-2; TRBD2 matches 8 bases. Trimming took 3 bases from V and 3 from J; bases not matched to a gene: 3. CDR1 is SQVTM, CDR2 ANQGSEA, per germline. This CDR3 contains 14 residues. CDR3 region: CSVDGGAHTGELFF. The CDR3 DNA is TGCAGCGTTGACGGGGGGGCGCACACCGGGGAGCTGTTTTTT.

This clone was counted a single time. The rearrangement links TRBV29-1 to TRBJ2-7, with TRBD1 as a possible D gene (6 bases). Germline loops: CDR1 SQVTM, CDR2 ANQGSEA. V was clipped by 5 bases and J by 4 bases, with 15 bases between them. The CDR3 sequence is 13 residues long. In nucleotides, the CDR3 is TGCAGCGTTTCGTCGCGGACAGATTACGAGCAGTACTTC. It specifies CSVSSRTDYEQYF.

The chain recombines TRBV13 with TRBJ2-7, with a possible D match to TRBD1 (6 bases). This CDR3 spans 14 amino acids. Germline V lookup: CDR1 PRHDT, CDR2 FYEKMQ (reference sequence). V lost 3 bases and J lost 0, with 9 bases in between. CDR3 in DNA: TGTGCCAGCAGCTTCCCAGGGGCCTCCTACGAGCAGTACTTC. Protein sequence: CASSFPGASYEQYF.

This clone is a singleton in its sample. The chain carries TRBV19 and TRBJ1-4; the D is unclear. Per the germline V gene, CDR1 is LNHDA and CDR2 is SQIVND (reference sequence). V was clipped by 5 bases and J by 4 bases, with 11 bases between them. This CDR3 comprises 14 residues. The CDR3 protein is CASSFSSGNEKLFF. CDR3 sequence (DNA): TGTGCCAGTAGTTTTAGTAGCGGTAATGAAAAACTGTTTTTT. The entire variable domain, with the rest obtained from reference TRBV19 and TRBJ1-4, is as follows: DGGITQSPKYLFRKEGQNVTLSCEQNLNHDAMYWYRQDPGQGLRLIYYSQIVNDFQKGDIAEGYSVSREKKESFPLTVTSAQKNPTAFYLCASSFSSGNEKLFFGSGTQLSVL.

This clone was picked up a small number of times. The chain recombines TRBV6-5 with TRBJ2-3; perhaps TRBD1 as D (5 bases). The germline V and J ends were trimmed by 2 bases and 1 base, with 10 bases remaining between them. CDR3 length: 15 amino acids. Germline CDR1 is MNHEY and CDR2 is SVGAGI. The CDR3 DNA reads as TGTGCCAGCAGTTACGGCCAGGGTCGCACAGATACGCAGTATTTT. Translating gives CASSYGQGRTDTQYF.

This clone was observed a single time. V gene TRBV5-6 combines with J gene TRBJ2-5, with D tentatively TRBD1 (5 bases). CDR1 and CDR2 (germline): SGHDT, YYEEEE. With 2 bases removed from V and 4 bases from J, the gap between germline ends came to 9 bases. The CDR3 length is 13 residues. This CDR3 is CASSLGALETQYF. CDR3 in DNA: TGTGCCAGCAGCTTAGGGGCGCTAGAGACCCAGTACTTC.

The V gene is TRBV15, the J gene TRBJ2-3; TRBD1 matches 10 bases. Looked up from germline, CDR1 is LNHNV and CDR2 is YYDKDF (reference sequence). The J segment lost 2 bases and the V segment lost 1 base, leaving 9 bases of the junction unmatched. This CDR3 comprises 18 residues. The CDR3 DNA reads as TGTGCCACCAGCAGAGTCTCTTTGGGGACAGGGGACACAGATACGCAGTATTTT. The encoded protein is CATSRVSLGTGDTDTQYF.

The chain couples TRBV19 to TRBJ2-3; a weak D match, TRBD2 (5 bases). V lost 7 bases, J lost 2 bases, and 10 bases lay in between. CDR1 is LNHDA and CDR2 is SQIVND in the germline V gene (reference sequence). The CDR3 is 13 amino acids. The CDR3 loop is CASKERNTDTQYF. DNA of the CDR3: TGTGCCAGTAAGGAGCGGAACACAGATACGCAGTATTTT.

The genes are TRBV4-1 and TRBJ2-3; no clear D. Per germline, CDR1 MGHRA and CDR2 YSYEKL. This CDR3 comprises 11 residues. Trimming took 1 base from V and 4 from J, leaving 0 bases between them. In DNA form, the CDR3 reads TGCGCCAGCAGCCAAGCAGATACGCAGTATTTT. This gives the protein CASSQADTQYF.

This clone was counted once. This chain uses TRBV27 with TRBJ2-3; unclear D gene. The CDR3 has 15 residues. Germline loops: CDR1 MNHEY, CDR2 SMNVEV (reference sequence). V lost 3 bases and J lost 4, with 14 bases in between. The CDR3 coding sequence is TGTGCCAGCAGTTTTAGGTGGACGTCCGCAGATACGCAGTATTTT. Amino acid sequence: CASSFRWTSADTQYF.

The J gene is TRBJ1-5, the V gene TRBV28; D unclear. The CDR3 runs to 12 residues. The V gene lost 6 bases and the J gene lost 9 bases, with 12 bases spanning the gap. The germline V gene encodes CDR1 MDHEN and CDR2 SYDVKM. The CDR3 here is CASSPEYRPQHF. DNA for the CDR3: TGTGCCAGCAGCCCCGAGTACCGGCCCCAGCATTTT. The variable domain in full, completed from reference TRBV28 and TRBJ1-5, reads DVKVTQSSRYLVKRTGEKVFLECVQDMDHENMFWYRQDPGLGLRLIYFSYDVKMKEKGDIPEGYSVSREKKERFSLILESASTNQTSMYLCASSPEYRPQHFGDGTRLSIL.

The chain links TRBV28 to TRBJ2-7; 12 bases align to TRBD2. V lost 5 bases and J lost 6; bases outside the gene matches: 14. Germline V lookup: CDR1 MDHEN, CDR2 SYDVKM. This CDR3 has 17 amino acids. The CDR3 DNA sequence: TGTGCCAGCAGTCCTTCTAGCGGGAGGGCCATGAGGGCCGAGCAGTACTTC. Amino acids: CASSPSSGRAMRAEQYF. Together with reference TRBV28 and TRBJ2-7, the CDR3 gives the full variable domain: DVKVTQSSRYLVKRTGEKVFLECVQDMDHENMFWYRQDPGLGLRLIYFSYDVKMKEKGDIPEGYSVSREKKERFSLILESASTNQTSMYLCASSPSSGRAMRAEQYFGPGTRLTVT.

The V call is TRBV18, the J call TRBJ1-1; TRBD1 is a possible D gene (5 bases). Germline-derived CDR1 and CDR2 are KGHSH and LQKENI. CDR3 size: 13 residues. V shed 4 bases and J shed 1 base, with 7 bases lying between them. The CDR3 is CASSQGRNTEAFF. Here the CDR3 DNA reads TGTGCCAGCTCACAGGGGAGGAACACTGAAGCTTTCTTT.

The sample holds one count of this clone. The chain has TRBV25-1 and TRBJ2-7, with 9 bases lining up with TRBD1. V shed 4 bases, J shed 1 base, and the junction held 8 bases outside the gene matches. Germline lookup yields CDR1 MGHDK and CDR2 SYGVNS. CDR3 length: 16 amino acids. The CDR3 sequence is CASSARGQGISYEQYF. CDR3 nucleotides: TGTGCCAGCAGTGCCCGAGGACAGGGGATTTCCTACGAGCAGTACTTC.

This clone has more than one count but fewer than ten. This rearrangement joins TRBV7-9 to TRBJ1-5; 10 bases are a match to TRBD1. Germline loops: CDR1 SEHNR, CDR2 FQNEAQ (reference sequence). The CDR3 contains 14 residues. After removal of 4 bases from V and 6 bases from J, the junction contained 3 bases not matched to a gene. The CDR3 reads CASSSGTGVQPQHF. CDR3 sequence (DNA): TGTGCCAGCAGCTCAGGGACAGGGGTTCAGCCCCAGCATTTT.

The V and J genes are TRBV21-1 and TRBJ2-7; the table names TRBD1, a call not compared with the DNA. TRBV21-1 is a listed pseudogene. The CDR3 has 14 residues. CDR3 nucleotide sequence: TGTGCCAGCAGCATGGGACAGGGCCACTACGAGCAGTACTTC. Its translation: CASSMGQGHYEQYF.

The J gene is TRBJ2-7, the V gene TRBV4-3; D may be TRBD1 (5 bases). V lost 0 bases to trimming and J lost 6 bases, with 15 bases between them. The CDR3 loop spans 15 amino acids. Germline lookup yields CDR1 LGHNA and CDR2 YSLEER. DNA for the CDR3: TGCGCCAGCAGCCAAGATCAGGGTAGGGCGGTCGAGCAGTACTTC. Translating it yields CASSQDQGRAVEQYF.

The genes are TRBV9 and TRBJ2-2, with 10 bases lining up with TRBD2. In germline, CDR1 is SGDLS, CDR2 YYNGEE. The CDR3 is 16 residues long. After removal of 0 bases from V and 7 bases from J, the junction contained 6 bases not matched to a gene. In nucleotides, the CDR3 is TGTGCCAGCAGCGTAGGTCTAGCGGGGGCTGACGGGGAGCTGTTTTTT. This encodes CASSVGLAGADGELFF.

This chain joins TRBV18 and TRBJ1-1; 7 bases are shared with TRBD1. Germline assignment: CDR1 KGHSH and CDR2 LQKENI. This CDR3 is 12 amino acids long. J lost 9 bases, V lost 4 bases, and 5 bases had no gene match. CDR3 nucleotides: TGTGCCAGCTCACAACCACAGGGGCAAGCTTTCTTT. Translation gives CASSQPQGQAFF.

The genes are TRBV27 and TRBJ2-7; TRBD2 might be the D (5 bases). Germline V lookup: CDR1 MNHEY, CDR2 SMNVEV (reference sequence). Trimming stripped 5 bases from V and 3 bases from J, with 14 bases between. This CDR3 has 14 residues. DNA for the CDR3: TGTGCCAGCAGTCCCTTGGAGGTGCACTACGAGCAGTACTTC. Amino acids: CASSPLEVHYEQYF.

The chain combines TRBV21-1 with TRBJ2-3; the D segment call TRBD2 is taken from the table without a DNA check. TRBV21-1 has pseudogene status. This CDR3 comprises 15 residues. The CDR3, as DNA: TGTGCCAGCACCACGACTAGCGGGAGAGCAGATACGCAGTATTTT. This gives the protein CASTTTSGRADTQYF.

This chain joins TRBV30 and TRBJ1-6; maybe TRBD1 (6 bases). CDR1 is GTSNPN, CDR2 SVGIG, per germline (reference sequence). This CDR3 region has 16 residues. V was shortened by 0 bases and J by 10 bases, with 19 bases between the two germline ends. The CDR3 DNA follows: TGTGCCTGGAGTGTACGTCAGGGGCAATTGGGGTCACCCCTCCACTTT. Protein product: CAWSVRQGQLGSPLHF.

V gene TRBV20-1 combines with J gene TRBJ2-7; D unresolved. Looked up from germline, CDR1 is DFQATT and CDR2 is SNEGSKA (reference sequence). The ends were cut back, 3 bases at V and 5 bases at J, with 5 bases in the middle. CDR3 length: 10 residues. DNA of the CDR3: TGCAGTGCTAGTTTGCACGAGCAGTACTTC. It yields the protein CSASLHEQYF.

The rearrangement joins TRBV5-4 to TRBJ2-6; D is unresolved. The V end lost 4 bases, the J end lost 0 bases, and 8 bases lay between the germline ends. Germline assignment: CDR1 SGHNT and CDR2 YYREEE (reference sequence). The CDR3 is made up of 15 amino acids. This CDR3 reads CASSLVGSGANVLTF. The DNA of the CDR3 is TGTGCCAGCAGCCTCGTTGGCTCTGGGGCCAACGTCCTGACTTTC.

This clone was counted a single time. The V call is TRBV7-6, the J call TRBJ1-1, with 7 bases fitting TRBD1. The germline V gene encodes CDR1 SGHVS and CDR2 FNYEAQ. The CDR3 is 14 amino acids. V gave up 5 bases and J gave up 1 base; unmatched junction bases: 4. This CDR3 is CASSDRVENTEAFF. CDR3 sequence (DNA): TGTGCCAGCAGCGACAGGGTTGAGAACACTGAAGCTTTCTTT.

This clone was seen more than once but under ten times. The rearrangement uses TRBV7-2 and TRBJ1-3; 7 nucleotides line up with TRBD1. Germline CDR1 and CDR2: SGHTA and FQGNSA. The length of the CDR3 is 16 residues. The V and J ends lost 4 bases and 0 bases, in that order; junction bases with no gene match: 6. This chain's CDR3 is CASSSDRVSSGNTIYF. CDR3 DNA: TGTGCCAGCAGCTCCGACAGGGTTAGCTCTGGAAACACCATATATTTT. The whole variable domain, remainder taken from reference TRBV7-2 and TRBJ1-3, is GAGVSQSPSNKVTEKGKDVELRCDPISGHTALYWYRQSLGQGLEFLIYFQGNSAPDKSGLPSDRFSAERTGGSVSTLTIQRTQQEDSAVYLCASSSDRVSSGNTIYFGEGSWLTVV.

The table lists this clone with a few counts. DNA of the CDR3: TGTGCCAGCAGCTTGGATTCAGGGGCTAGCAATCAGCCCCAGCATTTT. Translating it yields CASSLDSGASNQPQHF. J is TRBJ1-5 and V is TRBV5-5, with a tentative D call TRBD1 (6 bases). The CDR3 spans 16 residues. Looked up from germline, CDR1 is SGHKS and CDR2 is YYEKEE (reference sequence). Trimming shortened V by 0 bases and J by 0 bases, and 10 bases separated the two germline ends.

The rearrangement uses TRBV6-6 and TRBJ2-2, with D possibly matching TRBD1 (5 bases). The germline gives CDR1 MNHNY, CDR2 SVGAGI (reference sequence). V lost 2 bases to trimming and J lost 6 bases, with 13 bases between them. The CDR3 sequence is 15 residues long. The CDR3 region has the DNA TGTGCCAGCAGTTACGCGGCAGGGTCGCCCGGGGAGCTGTTTTTT. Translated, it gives CASSYAAGSPGELFF.